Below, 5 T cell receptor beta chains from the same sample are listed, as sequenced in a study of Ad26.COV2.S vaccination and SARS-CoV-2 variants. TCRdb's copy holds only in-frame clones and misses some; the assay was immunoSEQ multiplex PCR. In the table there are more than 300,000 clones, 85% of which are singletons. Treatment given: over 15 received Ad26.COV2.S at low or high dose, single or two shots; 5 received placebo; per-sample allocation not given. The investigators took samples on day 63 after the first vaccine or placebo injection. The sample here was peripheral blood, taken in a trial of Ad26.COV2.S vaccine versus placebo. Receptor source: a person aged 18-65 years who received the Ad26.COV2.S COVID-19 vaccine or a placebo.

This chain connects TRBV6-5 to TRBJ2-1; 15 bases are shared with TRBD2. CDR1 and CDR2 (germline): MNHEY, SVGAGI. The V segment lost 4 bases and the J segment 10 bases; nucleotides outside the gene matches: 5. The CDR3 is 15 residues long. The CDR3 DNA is TGTGCCAGCAGTTCCACCGGGACTAGCGGGGGGGAGCAGTTCTTC. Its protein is CASSSTGTSGGEQFF.

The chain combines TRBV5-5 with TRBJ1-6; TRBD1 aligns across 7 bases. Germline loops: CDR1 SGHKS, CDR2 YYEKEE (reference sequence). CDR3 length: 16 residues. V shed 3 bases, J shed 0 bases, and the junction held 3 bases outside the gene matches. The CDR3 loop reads CASSWRQGSYNSPLHF. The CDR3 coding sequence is TGTGCCAGCAGCTGGAGACAGGGCTCCTATAATTCACCCCTCCACTTT.

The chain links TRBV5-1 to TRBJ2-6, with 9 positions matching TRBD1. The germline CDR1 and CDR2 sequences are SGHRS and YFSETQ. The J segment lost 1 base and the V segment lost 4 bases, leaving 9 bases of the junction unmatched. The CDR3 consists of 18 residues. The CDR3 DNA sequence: TGCGCCAGCAGCGCATTGACAGGGGGTATGTCTGGGGCCAACGTCCTGACTTTC. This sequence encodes CASSALTGGMSGANVLTF.

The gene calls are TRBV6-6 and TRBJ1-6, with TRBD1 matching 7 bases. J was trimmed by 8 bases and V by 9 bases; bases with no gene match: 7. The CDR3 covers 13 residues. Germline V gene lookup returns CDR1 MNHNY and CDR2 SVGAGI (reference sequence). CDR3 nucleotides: TGTGCCAGTGGTGGACAGGAGTATTCACCCCTCCACTTT. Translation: CASGGQEYSPLHF.

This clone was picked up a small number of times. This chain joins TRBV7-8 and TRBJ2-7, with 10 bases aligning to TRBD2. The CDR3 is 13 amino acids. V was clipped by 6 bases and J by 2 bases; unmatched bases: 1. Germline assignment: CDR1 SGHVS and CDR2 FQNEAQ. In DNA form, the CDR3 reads TGTGCCAGCAGTAGCGGGGGGACCTACGAGCAGTACTTC. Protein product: CASSSGGTYEQYF.